The rows below give T cell receptor beta chains drawn from one sample of a study of T cells in Graves' hyperthyroidism and ophthalmopathy. TCRdb re-derived calls from the multiplex PCR reads in MiXCR, one entry per CDR3 protein. The sample lists about 210,000 distinct CDR3 sequences, more than 15% occurring once. Specimen: blood. The receptor set was obtained from a man aged 50 or older with Graves' hyperthyroidism. CDR3s include the opening cysteine and the closing phenylalanine or tryptophan. The D gene is left open where the match is weak. Expanded clones get a size class; other rows say once, few or many, or leave the size out.

d_call	clone_size	v_call	j_call	cdr3_nt	cdr3_aa
NA	NA	TRBV24-1	TRBJ2-1	TGTGCCACCAGTGACCGACTGGGACTTGAGAAGGACAATGAGCAGTTCTTC	CATSDRLGLEKDNEQFF
TRBD1	few	TRBV20-1	TRBJ1-1	TGCAGTGCTAGAGAAGGGACAGGGCTTGCGGCTTTCTTT	CSAREGTGLAAFF
NA	many	TRBV13	TRBJ2-3	TGTGCCAGCAGCCCGACAACACGGGGCACAGATACGCAGTATTTT	CASSPTTRGTDTQYF
NA	NA	TRBV5-1	TRBJ1-3	TGCGCCAGCAGCTTGGAGCTAATCCACTCTGGAAACACCATATATTTT	CASSLELIHSGNTIYF
TRBD1	few	TRBV20-1	TRBJ2-7	TGCAGTGCTACAGGACAGGGCGATTCCTACGAGCAGTACTTC	CSATGQGDSYEQYF
NA	few	TRBV19	TRBJ2-7	TGTGCCAGTAGTTCTACAAGCGGGCCTTACGAGCAGTACTTC	CASSSTSGPYEQYF
TRBD1	many	TRBV6-6	TRBJ2-5	TGTGCCAGCAGTTACGGGGTCAGGGGGCCAGAGACCCAGTACTTC	CASSYGVRGPETQYF
TRBD2	NA	TRBV12-3/TRBV12-4	TRBJ2-1	TGTGCCAGCAGTTTTTTAGCGGGGTATAATGAGCAGTTCTTC	CASSFLAGYNEQFF
NA	NA	TRBV6-2/TRBV6-3	TRBJ2-7	TGTGCCAGCAGTTACTTCGGACTTAGCTCCTACGAGCAGTACTTC	CASSYFGLSSYEQYF
TRBD1	few	TRBV29-1	TRBJ2-6	TGCAGCGTCGCCCGGGGACAGGGGAGCTCTGGGGCCAACGTCCTGACTTTC	CSVARGQGSSGANVLTF
TRBD2	NA	TRBV24-1	TRBJ2-3	TGTGCCACCAGTGATAGCGGGACTAGCGGTCCTAGCACAGATACGCAGTATTTT	CATSDSGTSGPSTDTQYF
TRBD1	NA	TRBV27	TRBJ1-4	TGTGCCAGCAGTTCGGACAGGGGATTGTACACTAATGAAAAACTGTTTTTT	CASSSDRGLYTNEKLFF
NA	NA	TRBV6-1	TRBJ2-5	TGTGCCAGCAGCCCAGCTAATTCGGGGGAGGAGACCCAGTACTTC	CASSPANSGEETQYF
NA	many	TRBV18	TRBJ2-1	TGTGCCAGCTCACCGACCGGGAGACCCTACAATGAGCAGTTCTTC	CASSPTGRPYNEQFF
TRBD1	many	TRBV20-1	TRBJ1-1	TGCAGTGCTAGTCAGGGGGCCCTGAACACTGAAGCTTTCTTT	CSASQGALNTEAFF
NA	NA	TRBV7-8	TRBJ1-2	TGTGCCAGCAGCTTCAACAGGGCGGACGGCTACACCTTC	CASSFNRADGYTF
TRBD2	many	TRBV7-2	TRBJ2-7	TGTGCCAGCAGCTTAGTTAGCGGGAGGGTTAACGAGCAGTACTTC	CASSLVSGRVNEQYF
TRBD1	NA	TRBV12-3/TRBV12-4	TRBJ1-2	TGTGCCAGCAGTTTCTACTTACAGGGGGCAGGCTATGGCTACACCTTC	CASSFYLQGAGYGYTF
TRBD1	NA	TRBV20-1	TRBJ1-2	TGCAGTGCTTCCCAGCCGGGACAGGGCCTTTATGGCTACACCTTC	CSASQPGQGLYGYTF
NA	many	TRBV14	TRBJ1-2	TGTGCCAGCAGCTTTTCCAGGGGAAGCTACACCTTC	CASSFSRGSYTF
TRBD2	many	TRBV28	TRBJ2-7	TGTGCCAGCAGTTTATGGTCCAGCGGGGCCCACGAGCAGTACTTC	CASSLWSSGAHEQYF
TRBD2	NA	TRBV20-1	TRBJ2-1	TGCAGTGCTAGAGACTGGGCTAGCGGGAGGGTTGTCTTC	CSARDWASGRVVF
NA	many	TRBV20-1	TRBJ2-5	TGCAGTGCTAGAGTAAGAGTAGAGACCCAGTACTTC	CSARVRVETQYF
NA	many	TRBV2	TRBJ2-3	TGTGCCAGCAGAGACCGGGACGCCACAGATACGCAGTATTTT	CASRDRDATDTQYF
TRBD2	few	TRBV20-1	TRBJ2-7	TGCAGTGCTAGAGGGGGACTAGCGGGAGGCGCAGACGAGCAGTACTTC	CSARGGLAGGADEQYF
TRBD2	many	TRBV6-1	TRBJ2-1	TGTGCCAGCAGTTTGGTTAGCGGGAGTTTTGGGAATGAGCAGTTCTTC	CASSLVSGSFGNEQFF
NA	many	TRBV2	TRBJ2-7	TGTGCCAGCAGCCGTGACGGCTCCTACGAGCAGTACTTC	CASSRDGSYEQYF
NA	many	TRBV12-3/TRBV12-4	TRBJ1-5	TGTGCCAGCAGCCCGAGCTGGGGAGGGCCCCAGCATTTT	CASSPSWGGPQHF
NA	many	TRBV12-3/TRBV12-4	TRBJ2-1	TGTGCCAGCAGTTTCGGGTGGAGTATGAGGAATGAGCAGTTCTTC	CASSFGWSMRNEQFF
NA	few	TRBV5-4	TRBJ2-3	TGTGCCAGCAGCCCCCTCAGGCGGGGAGATACGCAGTATTTT	CASSPLRRGDTQYF
NA	many	TRBV2	TRBJ2-4	TGTGCCAGCAGCCCTACAGGTGGAGCCAAAAACATTCAGTACTTC	CASSPTGGAKNIQYF
TRBD1	many	TRBV5-8	TRBJ2-3	TGTGCCAGCAGCCCTCGACAGGGAAAAGATACGCAGTATTTT	CASSPRQGKDTQYF
TRBD2	few	TRBV20-1	TRBJ2-1	TGCAGTGCCAGGGGAGGAGCGGCGGGGGGAAATGAGCAGTTCTTC	CSARGGAAGGNEQFF
NA	NA	TRBV19	TRBJ2-3	TGTGCCAGTAGTTCAGCGGGCACAGATACGCAGTATTTT	CASSSAGTDTQYF
NA	many	TRBV5-5	TRBJ2-1	TGTGCCAGCAGTCCCTACTACAATGAGCAGTTCTTC	CASSPYYNEQFF
TRBD1	many	TRBV5-1	TRBJ2-3	TGCGCCAGCAGCTTTCGACAGGGATCGGATACGCAGTATTTT	CASSFRQGSDTQYF
NA	few	TRBV28	TRBJ1-5	TGTGCCAGCAGCCAGGTGTTTAGCAATCAGCCCCAGCATTTT	CASSQVFSNQPQHF
NA	many	TRBV3-1	TRBJ2-7	TGTGCCAGCAGCCCGACCGGATCCTCCTACGAGCAGTACTTC	CASSPTGSSYEQYF
TRBD2	many	TRBV7-6	TRBJ2-1	TGTGCCAGCAGCTTAGTACTAGCGGGAGGCCCTGAGCAGTTCTTC	CASSLVLAGGPEQFF
NA	many	TRBV6-5	TRBJ2-3	TGTGCCAGCAGTTACAGGGCAGAAGCTTCAGATACGCAGTATTTT	CASSYRAEASDTQYF
NA	many	TRBV3-1	TRBJ1-2	TGTGCCAGCAGCCAGTCAGGTGTAAGGGGCTACACCTTC	CASSQSGVRGYTF